A single sample is the source of the 19 T cell receptor beta chains below, sequenced in a study of neurological immune-mediated disorders. TCRdb analysed the 5' RACE reads with MiXCR anew, one entry per CDR3 protein. The top ten hold about an eighth of the sample, which has around 15,000 distinct CDR3 sequences, about 15% seen once. Material for sequencing was PBMCs. These receptors all stem from a man aged 60 to 69 with HTLV-1-associated myelopathy (HAM/TSP).

This clonotype was seen many times. The chain carries TRBV6-5 and TRBJ1-5; D perhaps matches TRBD1 (6 bases). V was cut by 5 bases and J by 5 bases, with 16 bases left in between. The CDR3 totals 15 residues. Germline V CDR1 and CDR2: MNHEY, SVGAGI. The CDR3 reads CASSRGPGGDQPQHF. The CDR3 DNA reads TGTGCCAGCAGTAGGGGACCCGGGGGCGATCAGCCCCAGCATTTT.

The chain couples TRBV18 to TRBJ1-1, with D hard to call. Germline V gene lookup returns CDR1 KGHSH and CDR2 LQKENI. CDR3 length equals 13 residues. Trimming stripped 2 bases from V and 10 bases from J, with 14 bases between. The CDR3 spells CASSPLEEGPAFF. The CDR3 bases are TGTGCCAGCTCACCATTAGAAGAAGGGCCAGCTTTCTTT. Looking up the rest from reference TRBV18 and TRBJ1-1 gives the full variable domain: NAGVMQNPRHLVRRRGQEARLRCSPMKGHSHVYWYRQLPEEGLKFMVYLQKENIIDESGMPKERFSAEFPKEGPSILRIQQVVRGDSAAYFCASSPLEEGPAFFGQGTRLTVV.

This clonotype was seen at least ten times. The chain links TRBV20-1 to TRBJ2-5; TRBD1 matches at 9 bases. V was pared by 5 bases and J by 5 bases, with 9 bases of the junction left unmatched. The CDR3 consists of 14 residues. Germline values: CDR1 DFQATT, CDR2 SNEGSKA (reference sequence). The CDR3 reads CSASRTGVGETQYF. The CDR3 DNA follows: TGCAGTGCTTCCCGGACAGGGGTCGGGGAGACCCAGTACTTC.

This clonotype appeared many times. The CDR3 sequence: CASSSQRTGAYGYTF. In nucleotides, the CDR3 is TGTGCCAGCAGTTCGCAGCGGACAGGGGCCTATGGCTACACCTTC. The chain couples TRBV6-6 to TRBJ1-2; TRBD1 agrees at 9 bases. This CDR3 is built from 15 residues. V shed 4 bases and J 4 bases; nucleotides not matched to a gene: 7. Germline V gene data show CDR1 as MNHNY and CDR2 as SVGAGI (reference sequence).

This clonotype is labeled large. This chain connects TRBV7-2 to TRBJ1-1; no clear D gene. The CDR3 runs 14 residues. V gave up 0 bases and J gave up 2 bases, with 7 bases separating them. Looked up from germline, CDR1 is SGHTA and CDR2 is FQGNSA. DNA for the CDR3: TGTGCCAGCAGCTTAGCCCGGTACAACACTGAAGCTTTCTTT. Amino acid sequence: CASSLARYNTEAFF.

This clonotype was recorded many times. The chain is built from TRBV20-1 and TRBJ1-2; 7 bases align to TRBD1. Germline V CDR1 and CDR2: DFQATT, SNEGSKA (reference sequence). Trimming took 0 bases from V and 6 from J; bases not matched to a gene: 7. The CDR3 covers 14 residues. CDR3 DNA sequence: TGCAGTGCTAGAGATCAAAGGGGGCTGGATGGCTACACCTTC. It translates to CSARDQRGLDGYTF.

This clonotype was found many times. The V call is TRBV18, the J call TRBJ2-3, with D hard to call. Trimming removed 3 bases from V and 3 bases from J, with 13 bases in between. Germline CDR1 and CDR2: KGHSH and LQKENI. The CDR3 has 15 residues. DNA for the CDR3: TGTGCCAGCTCACCTGAGAGGCAGGCGACAGATACGCAGTATTTT. It encodes CASSPERQATDTQYF. Combining the CDR3 with reference TRBV18 and TRBJ2-3 gives the whole variable domain NAGVMQNPRHLVRRRGQEARLRCSPMKGHSHVYWYRQLPEEGLKFMVYLQKENIIDESGMPKERFSAEFPKEGPSILRIQQVVRGDSAAYFCASSPERQATDTQYFGPGTRLTVL.

This clonotype appeared many times. The chain employs TRBV7-2 and TRBJ2-5; 8 bases fit TRBD2. Losses at the gene ends were 4 bases for V and 4 bases for J; bases not matched to a gene: 8. The CDR3 length is 15 residues. Germline loops: CDR1 SGHTA, CDR2 FQGNSA. The CDR3 DNA follows: TGTGCCAGCAGCTCCTCGGGGGGGCCGACAGAGACCCAGTACTTC. This gives the protein CASSSSGGPTETQYF.

Ten or more counts support this clonotype. The rearrangement links TRBV5-1 to TRBJ1-5; 10 nucleotides match TRBD1. The V gene's germline CDR1 is SGHRS and CDR2 YFSETQ. This CDR3 region has 14 residues. J lost 7 bases, V lost 0 bases, and 1 base had no gene match. In DNA, the CDR3 is TGCGCCAGCAGCTTGGGGACAGGGGGACAGCCCCAGCATTTT. Translation: CASSLGTGGQPQHF.

This clonotype occurred many times. The chain uses TRBV7-2 and TRBJ2-7, with unresolved D. CDR1 SGHTA and CDR2 FQGNSA come from the germline V gene. The CDR3 has 15 residues. The V end lost 2 bases, the J end lost 2 bases, and 13 bases lay between the germline ends. In DNA, the CDR3 is TGTGCCAGCAGCTTACTCACAGTCAACACCTACGAGCAGTACTTC. Encoded protein: CASSLLTVNTYEQYF.

This clonotype was recorded many times. The chain employs TRBV29-1 and TRBJ1-3; D gene unclear. The CDR3 runs 16 residues. Germline CDR1 SQVTM, CDR2 ANQGSEA. The V end was cut by 1 base, the J end by 8 bases, with 21 bases between. CDR3 residues: CSVEVPTRGMRDTIYF. CDR3 nucleotides: TGCAGCGTTGAAGTCCCGACCCGTGGAATGAGGGACACCATATATTTT.

At least ten counts were recorded for this clonotype. The V and J genes are TRBV5-1 and TRBJ2-7, with 7 bases identical to TRBD1. V shed 1 base, J shed 0 bases, and the junction held 7 bases outside the gene matches. CDR1 and CDR2 (germline): SGHRS, YFSETQ. There are 16 residues in the CDR3. The CDR3 protein is CASSLTGQLSSYEQYF. Here the CDR3 DNA reads TGCGCCAGCAGCTTGACGGGACAGTTAAGCTCCTACGAGCAGTACTTC. Full variable domain (outside the CDR3, taken from reference TRBV5-1 and TRBJ2-7): KAGVTQTPRYLIKTRGQQVTLSCSPISGHRSVSWYQQTPGQGLQFLFEYFSETQRNKGNFPGRFSGRQFSNSRSEMNVSTLELGDSALYLCASSLTGQLSSYEQYFGPGTRLTVT.

This chain joins TRBV30 and TRBJ1-2; TRBD1 matches at 9 bases. CDR1 GTSNPN and CDR2 SVGIG come from the germline V gene (reference sequence). The CDR3 sequence is 15 residues long. V was clipped by 1 base and J by 8 bases; unmatched bases: 11. CDR3 sequence reads: CAWSATGGATSGYTF. The CDR3 DNA reads TGTGCCTGGAGTGCCACAGGGGGCGCGACGTCGGGCTACACCTTC.

This clonotype was counted at least ten times. The V gene is TRBV7-2, the J gene TRBJ2-1, with 12 nucleotides matching TRBD2. J lost 8 bases, V lost 5 bases, and 7 bases had no gene match. The CDR3 runs to 15 residues. Germline V gene lookup returns CDR1 SGHTA and CDR2 FQGNSA. For the CDR3, the DNA is TGTGCCAGCAGCCCCCTAGCGGGGGGGCCTTATGAGCAGTTCTTC. Translated: CASSPLAGGPYEQFF.

This clonotype has a count of ten or more. The chain carries TRBV29-1 and TRBJ2-7, with TRBD1 matching over 8 bases. This CDR3 contains 12 residues. Germline values: CDR1 SQVTM, CDR2 ANQGSEA. The junction had 3 bases not matched to a gene; V was cut back by 3 bases and J by 5 bases. The CDR3 spells CSVDDRGDEQYF. The CDR3 bases are TGCAGCGTTGACGACAGGGGTGACGAGCAGTACTTC.

The V and J genes are TRBV10-1 and TRBJ2-1; 8 nucleotides match TRBD1. Germline CDR1 is WNHNN and CDR2 is SYGVQD (reference sequence). The CDR3 totals 14 residues. Trimming at V came to 4 bases and at J to 1 base, leaving 0 bases not matched to a gene. The CDR3 loop is CASSGQGSYNEQFF. The CDR3 nucleotides read TGCGCCAGCAGTGGACAGGGGTCCTACAATGAGCAGTTCTTC.

This clonotype is deemed medium-sized (0.01 to 0.1%). The chain couples TRBV7-9 to TRBJ1-5; D unresolved. The germline V and J ends were trimmed by 5 bases and 5 bases, with 10 bases remaining between them. Germline V CDR1 and CDR2: SEHNR, FQNEAQ (reference sequence). There are 13 residues in the CDR3. Here the CDR3 reads CASSARSDQPQHF. The CDR3 DNA reads as TGTGCCAGCAGCGCAAGGTCGGATCAGCCCCAGCATTTT.

There are many counts of this clonotype. The chain couples TRBV29-1 to TRBJ2-2, with TRBD1 matching over 7 bases. V shed 3 bases and J 7 bases; nucleotides not matched to a gene: 17. Germline V CDR1 and CDR2: SQVTM, ANQGSEA. CDR3 length equals 17 residues. The CDR3 coding sequence is TGCAGCGTTGATCAGGGCAGGGGGAAGCGCGGAGGCGGGGAGCTGTTTTTT. Amino acid sequence: CSVDQGRGKRGGGELFF.

This clonotype showed up many times. The V gene is TRBV12-3 or TRBV12-4, the J gene TRBJ1-5; TRBD1 matches at 10 bases. The CDR3 totals 15 residues. V was clipped by 5 bases and J by 2 bases; unmatched bases: 3. CDR3 nucleotide sequence: TGTGCCAGCAGTCGTGGACAGGGGGGCAATCAGCCCCAGCATTTT. Its translation: CASSRGQGGNQPQHF.